This T cell receptor beta chain was sequenced during a study of blood T cell repertoires in COVID-19. For the study at large: There were acute and convalescent COVID-19 samples, and they came from the United States, Italy and Spain. Sources were T cells, B-cell-depleted T cells, or PBMCs; the material itself was cDNA or gDNA.

Original methodology: Estimation of nucleated cell counts relied on the amplification of reference gene primers. The data were produced by immunoSEQ multiplex PCR, yet TCRdb's version contains in-frame clones alone and is incomplete. V, J and clone size are taken as reported in that table, and D and trimming were inferred from the DNA itself. The sample lists 100,000 to 150,000 clones; 79% were seen once. This clone was seen a few times. The length of the CDR3 is 16 residues. Trimming shortened V by 0 bases and J by 8 bases, and 19 bases separated the two germline ends. Per germline, CDR1 MNHEY and CDR2 SVGEGT.

The sample was peripheral blood. The receptor was derived from a man aged 35-49 years with active or convalescent COVID-19. This sequence joins TRBV6-2 or TRBV6-3 and TRBJ1-2, with D perhaps matching TRBD1 (6 bases). The CDR3 loop is CASSYSTGRGDEGYTF. The CDR3 bases are TGTGCCAGCAGTTACTCGACAGGACGAGGGGATGAAGGCTACACCTTC.